This T cell receptor (beta chain) was recorded in a study of human versus mouse CDR3 diversity and MHC coevolution. For the study at large: The immunoSEQ assay reportedly detects one in 200,000 T cells. Broader study findings: Most of the three human donors had the lowest clonal inequality.

Points on this clone: The antigen remains unidentified.

CDR3 size: 15 residues. V lost 2 bases, J lost 8 bases, and 6 bases stayed unmatched. Germline CDR1 MNHNY, CDR2 SVGAGI (reference sequence). The protocol was immunoSEQ multiplex PCR, while the TCRdb copy is restricted to in-frame clones and leaves out a portion. The table includes just under 60,000 clones, around 94% detected once. This clonotype was sampled from a person in their 60s in good health. The chain is built from TRBV6-6 and TRBJ1-4; 9 bases line up with TRBD1. Sample: naive CD4+ T cells from blood. Documented subset: CD45RO-negative CD62L-positive naive CD4 T cells. DNA for the CDR3: TGTGCCAGCAGTTACAGCCGGACAGGGGCGGAAAAACTGTTTTTT. As protein: CASSYSRTGAEKLFF.